This T cell receptor beta chain was documented in a study of blood T cell repertoires in COVID-19. Overall study context: Acute and convalescent COVID-19 samples came from the United States, Italy and Spain. From T cells, B-cell-depleted T cells, or PBMCs came the material, which was cDNA or gDNA.

With V trimmed by 3 bases and J by 2 bases, 5 bases remained unmatched. The CDR3 covers 15 residues. Per the germline V gene, CDR1 is MDHEN and CDR2 is SYDVKM. The Seattle patients, enrolled during active infection, were followed longitudinally. Per the original data handling: By means of reference gene primer amplification, nucleated cell counts were estimated. TCRdb keeps only in-frame clones here, not all; method: immunoSEQ multiplex PCR. The V and J calls and the clone size are those of that table, but D and trimming were determined from the DNA. Among about 130,000 clones listed, roughly three quarters were seen once.

Material for sequencing was peripheral blood. The chain employs TRBV28 and TRBJ2-3, with 7 positions matching TRBD1. The TCR was taken from a woman aged 70 to 79 with COVID-19, enrolled during active disease. The CDR3 sequence is CASSFLGQNTDTQYF. CDR3 coding DNA: TGTGCCAGCAGTTTTTTGGGACAGAACACAGATACGCAGTATTTT.